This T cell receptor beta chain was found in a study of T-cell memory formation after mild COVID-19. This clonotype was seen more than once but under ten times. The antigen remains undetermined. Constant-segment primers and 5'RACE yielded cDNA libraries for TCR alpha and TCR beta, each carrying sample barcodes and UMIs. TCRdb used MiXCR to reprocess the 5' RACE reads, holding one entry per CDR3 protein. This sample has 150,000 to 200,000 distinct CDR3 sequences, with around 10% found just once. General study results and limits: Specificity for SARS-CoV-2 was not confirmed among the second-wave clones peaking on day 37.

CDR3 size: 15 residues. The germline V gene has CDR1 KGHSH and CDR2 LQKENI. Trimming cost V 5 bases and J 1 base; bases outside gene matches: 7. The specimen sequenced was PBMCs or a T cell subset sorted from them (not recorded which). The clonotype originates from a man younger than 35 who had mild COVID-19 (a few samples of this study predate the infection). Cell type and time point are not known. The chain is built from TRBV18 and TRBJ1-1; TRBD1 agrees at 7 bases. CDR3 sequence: CASSITGAGNTEAFF. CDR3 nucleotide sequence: TGTGCCAGCTCAATCACAGGGGCGGGGAACACTGAAGCTTTCTTT.